Listed below are T cell receptor beta chains from one sample, sequenced in a study of blood T cell repertoires in COVID-19. Here immunoSEQ multiplex PCR was the method, and the copy in TCRdb shows in-frame clones only, minus some. This sample has about 95,000 clones, with under 90% found just once. The sequenced sample consisted of peripheral blood. These receptors originate from a woman in her 70s with acute or convalescent COVID-19. CDR3s include the opening cysteine and the closing phenylalanine or tryptophan. The order of the fields is V gene, CDR3 protein.

V: TRBV5-6
CDR3: CASSETGVSNQPQHF

V: TRBV28
CDR3: CASRILTGDYNEQFF

V: TRBV20-1
CDR3: CSVGGKPEAFF

V: TRBV5-1
CDR3: CASNSGQANYGYTF

V: TRBV6-6
CDR3: CASSQEDRGSFF

V: TRBV3-1/TRBV3-2
CDR3: CASSQVGGPTAANEKLFF

V: TRBV3-1/TRBV3-2
CDR3: CASSQDPAGGYETQYF

V: TRBV7-2
CDR3: CASSGAVRGGGETQYF

V: TRBV24-1
CDR3: CATSEGGGGSTDTQYF

V: TRBV11-2
CDR3: CASIGGTGYNSPLHF

V: TRBV28
CDR3: CASRPTGDPGNTIYF

V: TRBV4-1
CDR3: CASSHSTMSGELFF

V: TRBV10-3
CDR3: CAISEGAAGANVLTF

V: TRBV5-6
CDR3: CASSLRVAGGPEDTQYF

V: TRBV6-5
CDR3: CASRLLAGGYNEQFF

V: TRBV2
CDR3: CASSERRGKNSPLHF

V: TRBV4-1
CDR3: CASSQYGGGVYNEQFF

V: TRBV19
CDR3: CASSPTGGNTIYF

V: TRBV5-5
CDR3: CASSAAGTGNGYTF

V: TRBV28
CDR3: CASSLRPRGKVYNEQFF

V: TRBV7-2
CDR3: CASSSGLQNIQYF

V: TRBV5-6
CDR3: CASSLVQADHGYTF

V: TRBV2
CDR3: CASSGEKGPDTQYF

V: TRBV6-1
CDR3: CASSGQGSALSANYGYTF

V: TRBV28
CDR3: CAHPPGPEEEKLFF

V: TRBV28
CDR3: CASSTSGRGGLNTEAFF

V: TRBV5-1
CDR3: CASSKEAFGQNIQYF

V: TRBV6-1
CDR3: CASSEAPGQVTYEQYF

V: TRBV3-1/TRBV3-2
CDR3: CASSQGGGGRDTQYF